Listed below are T cell receptor beta chains from one sample, sequenced in a study of response to subunit inactivated influenza vaccine. TCRdb reanalysed the RT-PCR reads using MiXCR and keeps one entry per CDR3 protein. The repertoire has hundreds of thousands of distinct CDR3 sequences, about 11% of them found once; the top ten carry approximately 10%. The specimen was PBMCs from blood, collected on the day of vaccination. The receptors here all came from a man between 50 and 59 years old who received an inactivated influenza vaccine. CDR3s include the opening cysteine and the closing phenylalanine or tryptophan. A D gene is named only where the DNA matches it firmly. Clone size is shown for a subset of rows, as once, few, many or a class of expanded clone.

V gene,D gene,J gene,clone size,CDR3 length,CDR3 protein,CDR3 DNA
TRBV7-9,NA,TRBJ1-6,NA,13,CASSSRVGSPLHF,TGTGCCAGCAGCTCCAGGGTAGGCTCACCCCTCCACTTT
TRBV3-1,NA,TRBJ1-2,NA,14,CASSQDMRGGGYTF,TGTGCCAGCAGCCAAGATATGAGGGGCGGTGGCTACACCTTC
TRBV28,TRBD1,TRBJ1-1,NA,13,CASRDRGFTEAFF,TGTGCCAGCAGGGACAGGGGTTTCACTGAAGCTTTCTTT
TRBV4-1,NA,TRBJ1-6,NA,15,CASSQDNYRGSPLHF,TGCGCCAGCAGCCAAGATAATTATAGGGGCTCACCCCTCCACTTT
TRBV12-3/TRBV12-4,NA,TRBJ1-5,few,15,CASSSTRDSNQPQHF,TGTGCCAGCAGCTCCACCCGGGACAGCAATCAGCCCCAGCATTTT
TRBV12-3/TRBV12-4,TRBD1,TRBJ2-3,few,15,CASSPDRALGDTQYF,TGTGCCAGCAGTCCGGACAGGGCGTTAGGAGATACGCAGTATTTT
TRBV24-1,NA,TRBJ2-2,NA,16,CATSDLRNSNTGELFF,TGTGCCACCAGTGATTTGAGAAATTCGAACACCGGGGAGCTGTTTTTT
TRBV11-1,TRBD1,TRBJ2-7,few,14,CASSPGTGRIEQYF,TGTGCCAGCAGCCCCGGGACAGGGAGGATCGAGCAGTACTTC
TRBV20-1,NA,TRBJ1-5,many,13,CSARGGLGQPQHF,TGCAGTGCTAGAGGAGGCTTGGGGCAGCCCCAGCATTTT
TRBV12-3/TRBV12-4,TRBD1,TRBJ2-3,NA,15,CASRHATGLKDTQYF,TGTGCCAGCAGGCACGCGACAGGGCTCAAAGATACGCAGTATTTT
TRBV3-1,NA,TRBJ1-1,many,13,CASSQDIRAGAFF,TGTGCCAGCAGCCAAGATATCAGGGCTGGAGCTTTCTTT
TRBV27,NA,TRBJ2-7,many,13,CASSPHTGNEQYF,TGTGCCAGCAGTCCGCACACAGGGAACGAGCAGTACTTC
TRBV7-2,NA,TRBJ2-5,NA,15,CASSTQTAQRETQYF,TGTGCCAGCAGCACCCAGACCGCGCAACGTGAGACCCAGTACTTC
TRBV15,TRBD1,TRBJ2-1,many,15,CATSRLGTGWNEQFF,TGTGCCACCAGCAGACTCGGGACAGGGTGGAATGAGCAGTTCTTC
TRBV20-1,NA,TRBJ1-6,few,13,CSARDQGGSPLHF,TGCAGTGCTAGAGACCAGGGTGGCTCACCCCTCCACTTT
TRBV7-9,NA,TRBJ1-1,NA,14,CASSLGGEDYEAFF,TGTGCCAGCAGCTTAGGGGGGGAAGATTACGAAGCTTTCTTT
TRBV28,NA,TRBJ1-5,many,14,CASSPDPSNQPQHF,TGTGCCAGCAGCCCGGACCCAAGCAATCAGCCCCAGCATTTT
TRBV20-1,TRBD2,TRBJ2-3,NA,14,CSAPAGGRRDTQYF,TGCAGTGCACCAGCGGGGGGCAGGAGAGATACGCAGTATTTT
TRBV20-1,NA,TRBJ2-5,NA,15,CSASRQGGPLETQYF,TGCAGTGCTAGTCGTCAGGGGGGCCCGTTAGAGACCCAGTACTTC
TRBV15,NA,TRBJ2-4,few,15,CATSTYTLAKNIQYF,TGTGCCACCAGCACCTACACCTTAGCCAAAAACATTCAGTACTTC
TRBV20-1,NA,TRBJ2-7,few,13,CSAMGGTSYEQYF,TGCAGTGCTATGGGTGGAACTTCCTACGAGCAGTACTTC
TRBV20-1,TRBD1,TRBJ1-2,NA,13,CSARGGQGVGYTF,TGCAGTGCTAGAGGGGGACAGGGAGTTGGCTACACCTTC
TRBV4-3,NA,TRBJ2-2,NA,14,CASSQVKFTGELFF,TGCGCCAGCAGCCAAGTTAAGTTTACCGGGGAGCTGTTTTTT
TRBV10-3,NA,TRBJ2-7,few,13,CAIARTDSYEQYF,TGTGCCATCGCCAGGACGGATTCCTACGAGCAGTACTTC
TRBV7-9,TRBD2,TRBJ2-7,NA,15,CASSSAGGHTYEQYF,TGTGCCAGCAGCTCCGCGGGGGGACACACCTACGAGCAGTACTTC
TRBV27,TRBD1,TRBJ1-4,few,14,CASRILRDRGKLFF,TGTGCCAGCAGGATACTACGGGACAGGGGGAAACTGTTTTTT
TRBV9,NA,TRBJ2-3,NA,16,CASSGGGLVPPDTQYF,TGTGCCAGCAGCGGAGGGGGATTAGTTCCCCCAGATACGCAGTATTTT
TRBV5-1,NA,TRBJ2-3,few,13,CASSKGDQDTQYF,TGCGCCAGCAGCAAAGGGGATCAAGATACGCAGTATTTT
TRBV9,NA,TRBJ2-5,few,15,CASSAGPSYQETQYF,TGTGCCAGCAGCGCGGGACCCTCGTACCAAGAGACCCAGTACTTC
TRBV6-5,TRBD1,TRBJ1-1,many,15,CASSYRRDRGTEAFF,TGTGCCAGCAGTTATCGGAGGGACAGGGGCACTGAAGCTTTCTTT
TRBV10-3,TRBD2,TRBJ2-1,many,14,CAISDSGGPFEQFF,TGTGCCATCAGTGATAGCGGGGGCCCTTTTGAGCAGTTCTTC
TRBV2,NA,TRBJ1-2,NA,14,CASSEASGPYGYTF,TGTGCCAGCAGTGAAGCGTCAGGACCCTATGGCTACACCTTC
TRBV10-3,NA,TRBJ1-2,many,16,CAISENRGASNYGYTF,TGTGCCATCAGTGAGAATCGAGGGGCCTCTAACTATGGCTACACCTTC
TRBV11-2,TRBD1,TRBJ2-1,NA,18,CASSYRGPQGAGDNEQFF,TGTGCCAGCAGCTACCGGGGACCTCAGGGGGCAGGAGACAATGAGCAGTTCTTC
TRBV11-3,TRBD2,TRBJ2-1,NA,14,CASSLMSGDNEQFF,TGTGCCAGCAGCTTGATGAGCGGGGACAATGAGCAGTTCTTC
TRBV5-5,NA,TRBJ2-1,NA,15,CASSLLRDRGAEQFF,TGTGCCAGCAGCTTGTTACGGGACCGGGGTGCTGAGCAGTTCTTC
TRBV9,TRBD2,TRBJ2-5,few,15,CASSVGAGWQETQYF,TGTGCCAGCAGCGTTGGAGCGGGATGGCAAGAGACCCAGTACTTC
TRBV6-2/TRBV6-3,TRBD2,TRBJ2-2,few,18,CASSHPGTSESNTGELFF,TGTGCCAGCAGCCATCCCGGGACTAGCGAATCGAACACCGGGGAGCTGTTTTTT
TRBV7-3,NA,TRBJ2-1,few,13,CASSSTSSSEQFF,TGTGCCAGCAGCTCGACTAGTTCGAGTGAGCAGTTCTTC
TRBV18,NA,TRBJ1-1,NA,13,CASSPRPNTEAFF,TGTGCCAGCTCACCAAGACCGAACACTGAAGCTTTCTTT
TRBV28,NA,TRBJ2-3,few,15,CASSGRTDITDTQYF,TGTGCCAGCAGTGGTCGGACAGACATCACAGATACGCAGTATTTT
TRBV20-1,NA,TRBJ1-4,many,15,CSARVSGQLNEKLFF,TGCAGTGCTAGAGTCTCCGGACAGCTTAATGAAAAACTGTTTTTT
TRBV5-6,NA,TRBJ2-3,NA,11,CASYSGNTQYF,TGTGCCAGCTACTCAGGGAATACGCAGTATTTT
TRBV20-1,TRBD2,TRBJ2-1,NA,13,CSALAGAYNEQFF,TGCAGTGCTCTTGCGGGAGCTTACAATGAGCAGTTCTTC
TRBV20-1,TRBD2,TRBJ2-1,few,15,CSAPTSGKTYNEQFF,TGCAGTGCTCCGACTAGCGGGAAAACCTACAATGAGCAGTTCTTC
TRBV12-3/TRBV12-4,NA,TRBJ1-4,NA,14,CASSASLGGEKLFF,TGTGCCAGCAGTGCCTCCTTAGGAGGTGAAAAACTGTTTTTT
TRBV11-1,NA,TRBJ2-4,NA,12,CASSAWGDDKYF,TGTGCCAGCAGCGCATGGGGGGACGACAAGTACTTC
TRBV4-2,NA,TRBJ1-6,few,16,CASSQDSAFGREPLHF,TGTGCCAGCAGCCAAGATTCGGCATTTGGTAGGGAACCCCTCCACTTT
TRBV18,NA,TRBJ2-7,many,13,CASSPPGTHEQYF,TGTGCCAGCTCACCTCCCGGGACTCACGAGCAGTACTTC